A single sample is the source of the 23 T cell receptor beta chains below, sequenced in a study of human T cells and chemical hapten exposure. Regarding time point: pre-sensitization, week 0. The sample's treatment: therapeutic diphenylcyclopropenone sensitization with weekly scalp DPC. The starting material, unfractionated whole blood, was used for total RNA extraction. TCRdb used MiXCR to reprocess the RACE reads, holding one entry per CDR3 protein. The sample includes over 50,000 distinct CDR3 sequences, 9.5% to 10% seen only once; the top ten take 9.6%. Specimen: whole blood, collected in connection with sensitization to the hapten diphenylcyclopropenone (DPC). These TCRs come from a woman under 40 with alopecia areata. Some clones in this sample may be carry-over from other donors' samples.

This clonotype has more than one count but fewer than ten. The V and J genes are TRBV20-1 and TRBJ1-6; D uncertain. The CDR3 length is 17 residues. Germline lookup yields CDR1 DFQATT and CDR2 SNEGSKA (reference sequence). V lost 3 bases to trimming and J lost 8 bases, with 23 bases between them. The CDR3 region has the DNA TGCAGTGCTAGCGATTTCCTTGGGTCCACTGCGGATTCACCCCTCCACTTT. The encoded protein is CSASDFLGSTADSPLHF.

This clonotype was recorded at least ten times. This chain uses TRBV12-3 or TRBV12-4 with TRBJ2-7, with D perhaps assigned TRBD1 or TRBD2 (5 bases each). The CDR3 totals 14 residues. V shed 8 bases and J shed 1 base, with 15 bases lying between them. The CDR3 DNA reads as TGTGCCAGCGGAGAAAGGGACGGATCCTACGAGCAGTACTTC. It specifies CASGERDGSYEQYF.

The V gene is TRBV2, the J gene TRBJ2-5; 10 positions match TRBD2. Per germline, CDR1 SNHLY and CDR2 FYNNEI. The junction had 7 bases not matched to a gene; V was cut back by 1 base and J by 2 bases. The length of the CDR3 is 17 residues. The CDR3 DNA is TGTGCCAGCAGTGAAGGGGTATTAGCGGGGGGACAAGAGACCCAGTACTTC. This encodes CASSEGVLAGGQETQYF.

The chain has TRBV5-1 and TRBJ2-1, with TRBD2 as a possible D gene (6 bases). Germline-derived CDR1 and CDR2 are SGHRS and YFSETQ. This CDR3 is built from 15 residues. The germline V and J ends were trimmed by 4 bases and 6 bases, with 17 bases remaining between them. CDR3 sequence reads: CASSPGRGGSNEQFF. CDR3 nucleotide sequence: TGCGCCAGCAGCCCCGGGCGTGGGGGGAGCAATGAGCAGTTCTTC.

The table lists this clonotype with many counts. V and J are TRBV6-5 and TRBJ1-1; D is unclear. There are 15 residues in the CDR3. Trimming stripped 2 bases from V and 5 bases from J, with 15 bases between. From germline, CDR1 is MNHEY and CDR2 SVGAGI. CDR3 bases: TGTGCCAGCAGTTACCTGGCGGGTCGGAATACTGAAGCTTTCTTT. Translated, it gives CASSYLAGRNTEAFF.

This clonotype was observed a handful of times. The chain recombines TRBV7-2 with TRBJ1-5, with TRBD1 matching 7 bases. The junction had 5 bases not matched to a gene; V was cut back by 4 bases and J by 5 bases. Germline lookup yields CDR1 SGHTA and CDR2 FQGNSA. The CDR3 contains 14 residues. CDR3 loop: CASSWRQGDQPQHF. CDR3 bases: TGTGCCAGCAGCTGGAGACAGGGTGATCAGCCCCAGCATTTT.

This clonotype was observed a few times. V and J are TRBV6-2 or TRBV6-3 and TRBJ1-5, with 8 bases fitting TRBD1. J was trimmed by 1 base and V by 10 bases; bases with no gene match: 18. CDR1 MNHEY and CDR2 SVGEGT come from the germline V gene. This CDR3 comprises 18 residues. CDR3 DNA: TGTGCCACCGGAGAGGGGGACAGGACCCCCTTGAGCAATCAGCCCCAGCATTTT. Amino acid sequence: CATGEGDRTPLSNQPQHF.

A remark on this clonotype: One end of the junction fails to match germline, which may point to a read error. J is TRBJ2-3 and V is TRBV7-2; D call uncertain. Germline assignment: CDR1 SGHTA and CDR2 FQGNSA. CDR3 length equals 14 residues. CDR3 nucleotide sequence: TGTGCCAGCAACTTAGGTTATCAGGCAGATACGCAGTATTTT. It specifies CASNLGYQADTQYF.

This clonotype occurred a few times. The gene calls are TRBV11-2 and TRBJ1-1; D is uncertain. Germline-derived CDR1 and CDR2 are SGHAT and FQNNGV. The CDR3 spans 12 residues. V was pared by 2 bases and J by 7 bases, with 8 bases between. The CDR3 DNA reads as TGTGCCAGCAGCTTAAGAGGAGATGAAGCTTTCTTT. This translates into CASSLRGDEAFF.

This clonotype was counted only a few times. V usage is TRBV11-2 and J usage is TRBJ1-6; 9 nucleotides align to TRBD1. V shed 5 bases, J shed 0 bases, and the junction held 5 bases outside the gene matches. Germline V gene lookup returns CDR1 SGHAT and CDR2 FQNNGV. CDR3 length equals 17 residues. The DNA of the CDR3 is TGTGCCAGCAGCCAGGGGACAGGGAGCTCCTATAATTCACCCCTCCACTTT. It specifies CASSQGTGSSYNSPLHF.

The DNA for the CDR3 is TGTGCCAGCAGGACACTACACGGGAGCAATCAGCCCCAGCATTTT. Translated, it gives CASRTLHGSNQPQHF. The chain is built from TRBV6-5 and TRBJ1-5; D remains unclear. Germline V gene data show CDR1 as MNHEY and CDR2 as SVGAGI. V lost 6 bases to trimming and J lost 1 base, with 13 bases between them. The CDR3 consists of 15 residues.

This clonotype came up a few times. This chain's CDR3 is CSVVGQGARGYTF. The CDR3 nucleotides are TGCAGCGTTGTTGGACAGGGGGCTAGGGGCTACACCTTC. The chain carries TRBV29-1 and TRBJ1-2, with 11 nucleotides matching TRBD1. Germline CDR1 SQVTM, CDR2 ANQGSEA. The CDR3 is made up of 13 amino acids. V shed 4 bases and J 8 bases; nucleotides not matched to a gene: 6.

The CDR3 nucleotides are TGCGCCAGCAGCGCGGACGGCAACTCCTATAATTCACCCCTCCACTTT. This sequence encodes CASSADGNSYNSPLHF. The chain joins TRBV5-1 to TRBJ1-6, with no clear D. The CDR3 runs to 16 residues. Germline-derived CDR1 and CDR2 are SGHRS and YFSETQ. The V gene lost 4 bases and the J gene lost 0 bases, with 11 bases spanning the gap.

V and J are TRBV18 and TRBJ2-3; possibly TRBD1 for D (7 bases). V dropped 4 bases and J dropped 6 bases, with 14 bases sitting between them. Germline V gene lookup returns CDR1 KGHSH and CDR2 LQKENI. The CDR3 is 14 residues long. CDR3 in amino acids: CASSLSTGRDTQYF. CDR3 in DNA: TGTGCCAGCTCACTTTCGACAGGGAGGGATACGCAGTATTTT. The entire variable domain, with the rest obtained from reference TRBV18 and TRBJ2-3, is as follows: NAGVMQNPRHLVRRRGQEARLRCSPMKGHSHVYWYRQLPEEGLKFMVYLQKENIIDESGMPKERFSAEFPKEGPSILRIQQVVRGDSAAYFCASSLSTGRDTQYFGPGTRLTVL.

This clonotype was detected only a few times. The CDR3 loop reads CASSLGAGQPQHF. The DNA of the CDR3 is TGTGCCAGCAGCTTAGGTGCTGGACAGCCCCAGCATTTT. The chain combines TRBV7-6 with TRBJ1-5; no clear D gene. V was cut by 1 base and J by 7 bases, with 8 bases left in between. The CDR3 runs to 13 residues. Germline V gives CDR1 SGHVS, CDR2 FNYEAQ.

This clonotype has ten or more counts. J is TRBJ2-3 and V is TRBV7-2; no clear D gene. Trimming cost V 8 bases and J 0 bases, with 6 bases left between them. Looked up from germline, CDR1 is SGHTA and CDR2 is FQGNSA. The CDR3 is 12 amino acids. The CDR3: CASRRSTDTQYF. As DNA, the CDR3 is TGTGCCAGCCGCCGAAGCACAGATACGCAGTATTTT.

The chain couples TRBV6-6 to TRBJ2-5, with TRBD2 matching over 8 bases. The CDR3 spans 17 residues. The trim removed 2 bases at V and 5 bases at J, leaving 13 bases unmatched. CDR1 is MNHNY and CDR2 is SVGAGI in the germline V gene (reference sequence). The DNA for the CDR3 is TGTGCCAGCAGTTACCCGGGATCTAGCGGGCCTGAGGAGACCCAGTACTTC. This translates into CASSYPGSSGPEETQYF.

This clonotype appeared a few times. V usage is TRBV27 and J usage is TRBJ2-4; D is ambiguous. Per the germline V gene, CDR1 is MNHEY and CDR2 is SMNVEV (reference sequence). V dropped 3 bases and J dropped 1 base, with 13 bases sitting between them. This CDR3 has 16 residues. The CDR3 DNA reads TGTGCCAGCAGTTTTGGTCAGCCCTTGGCCAAAAACATTCAGTACTTC. Encoded protein: CASSFGQPLAKNIQYF.

In this sample, this clonotype turned up many times. V usage is TRBV2 and J usage is TRBJ1-2; 9 nucleotides align to TRBD1. V shed 1 base and J 6 bases; nucleotides not matched to a gene: 3. Germline CDR1 reads SNHLY; CDR2 reads FYNNEI. The CDR3 consists of 14 residues. The CDR3 DNA reads as TGTGCCAGCAGTGAAGGTGGACAGGGGAATGGCTACACCTTC. It is translated as CASSEGGQGNGYTF.

Ten or more counts support this clonotype. The genes are TRBV18 and TRBJ1-3, with D possibly being TRBD1 (5 bases). Per the germline V gene, CDR1 is KGHSH and CDR2 is LQKENI. This CDR3 has 17 amino acids. V was shortened by 4 bases and J by 0 bases, with 16 bases between the two germline ends. The CDR3: CASSQMDGTYSGNTIYF. In DNA form, the CDR3 reads TGTGCCAGCTCACAGATGGACGGGACCTACTCTGGAAACACCATATATTTT. Looking up the rest from reference TRBV18 and TRBJ1-3 gives the full variable domain: NAGVMQNPRHLVRRRGQEARLRCSPMKGHSHVYWYRQLPEEGLKFMVYLQKENIIDESGMPKERFSAEFPKEGPSILRIQQVVRGDSAAYFCASSQMDGTYSGNTIYFGEGSWLTVV.

This clonotype was seen only a few times. CDR3 loop: CASSYPQRGPYGYTF. The CDR3 DNA reads TGTGCCAGCAGTTACCCCCAACGGGGGCCCTATGGCTACACCTTC. The chain links TRBV6-6 to TRBJ1-2; a possible D gene is TRBD1 (6 bases). The ends were cut back, 2 bases at V and 4 bases at J, with 14 bases in the middle. The CDR3 totals 15 residues. Germline assignment: CDR1 MNHNY and CDR2 SVGAGI (reference sequence).

At least ten counts were recorded for this clonotype. This sequence joins TRBV20-1 and TRBJ1-6; a weak D match, TRBD1 (6 bases). The germline gives CDR1 DFQATT, CDR2 SNEGSKA (reference sequence). The CDR3 spans 14 residues. With 6 bases removed from V and 7 bases from J, the gap between germline ends came to 16 bases. CDR3 region: CSAPRQAGNSPLHF. CDR3 coding DNA: TGCAGTGCACCCAGACAGGCGGGGAATTCACCCCTCCACTTT.

This clonotype was detected only a few times. The V call is TRBV24-1, the J call TRBJ2-3; no clear D gene. In germline, CDR1 is KGHDR, CDR2 SFDVKD. Trimming shortened V by 1 base and J by 4 bases, and 5 bases separated the two germline ends. This CDR3 region has 13 residues. The DNA for the CDR3 is TGTGCCACCAGTGATTTCGGCGCAGATACGCAGTATTTT. Its protein product is CATSDFGADTQYF.